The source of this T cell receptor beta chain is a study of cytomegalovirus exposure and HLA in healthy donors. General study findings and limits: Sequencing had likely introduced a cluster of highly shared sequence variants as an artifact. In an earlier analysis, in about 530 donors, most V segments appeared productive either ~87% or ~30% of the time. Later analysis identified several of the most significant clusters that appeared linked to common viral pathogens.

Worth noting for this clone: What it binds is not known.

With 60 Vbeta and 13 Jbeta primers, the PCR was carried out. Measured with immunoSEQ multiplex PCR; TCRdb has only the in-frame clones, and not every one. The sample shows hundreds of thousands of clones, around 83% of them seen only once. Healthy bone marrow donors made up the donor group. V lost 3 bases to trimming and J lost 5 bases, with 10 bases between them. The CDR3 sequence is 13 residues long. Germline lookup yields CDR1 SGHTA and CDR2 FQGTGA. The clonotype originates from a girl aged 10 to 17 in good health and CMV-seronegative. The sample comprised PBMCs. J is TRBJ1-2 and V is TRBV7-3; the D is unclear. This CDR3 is CASSFNGIYGYTF. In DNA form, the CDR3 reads TGTGCCAGCAGCTTTAACGGGATTTATGGCTACACCTTC. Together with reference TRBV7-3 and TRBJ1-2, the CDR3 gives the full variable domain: GAGVSQTPSNKVTEKGKYVELRCDPISGHTALYWYRQSLGQGPEFLIYFQGTGAADDSGLPNDRFFAVRPEGSVSTLKIQRTERGDSAVYLCASSFNGIYGYTFGSGTRLTVV.